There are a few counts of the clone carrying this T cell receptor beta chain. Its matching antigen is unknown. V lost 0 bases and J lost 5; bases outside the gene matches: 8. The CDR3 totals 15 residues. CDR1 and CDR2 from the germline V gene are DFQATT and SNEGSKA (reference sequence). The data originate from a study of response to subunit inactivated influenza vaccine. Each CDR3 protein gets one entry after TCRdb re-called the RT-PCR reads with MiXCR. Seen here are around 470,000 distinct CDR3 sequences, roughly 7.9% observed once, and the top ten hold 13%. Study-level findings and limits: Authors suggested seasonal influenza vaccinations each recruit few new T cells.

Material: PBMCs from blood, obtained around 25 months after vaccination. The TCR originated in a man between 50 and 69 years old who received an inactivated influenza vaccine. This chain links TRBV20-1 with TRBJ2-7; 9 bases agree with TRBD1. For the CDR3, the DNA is TGCAGTGCTAGAGACCCGGGACAGGGCAGGAACGAGCAGTACTTC. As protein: CSARDPGQGRNEQYF.